This T cell receptor beta chain was found in a study of blood T cell repertoires in COVID-19. Overall study: The origin of the acute and convalescent COVID-19 samples was the United States, Italy and Spain.

Sequencing was performed with immunoSEQ multiplex PCR; in TCRdb, only in-frame clones are kept and a portion is missing. Of about 88,000 clones in the sample, about 88% are singletons; the top ten hold just under 3%. V lost 3 bases, J lost 5 bases, and 12 bases stayed unmatched. Per the germline V gene, CDR1 is LNHNV and CDR2 is YYDKDF (reference sequence). The CDR3 is 16 residues long. The rearrangement joins TRBV15 to TRBJ1-1; 7 nucleotides line up with TRBD1. This clonotype was obtained from a woman older than 75 with acute or convalescent COVID-19. The sample taken for sequencing was peripheral blood. The chain's CDR3 is CATSSDRERLVTEAFF. The CDR3 nucleotides are TGTGCCACCAGCAGTGACAGGGAGAGATTGGTGACTGAAGCTTTCTTT.